Listed below are T cell receptor beta chains from one sample, sequenced in a study of cytomegalovirus exposure and HLA in healthy donors. Here immunoSEQ multiplex PCR was the method, and the copy in TCRdb shows in-frame clones only, minus some. The sample yields about 130,000 clones, 84% seen once. The material sequenced was PBMCs. The receptors derive from a man aged 50 or older in good health and CMV-seronegative. CDR3s include the opening cysteine and the closing phenylalanine or tryptophan. Each record gives: V gene, J gene, D gene, clone size, CDR3 protein, CDR3 DNA. The D gene is left open where the match is weak. Clone size is given for some rows only: seen once, a few or many times, or a class if the clone is expanded.

>TRBV7-3|TRBJ2-3|.|.
CASSLGLLSTDTQYF
TGTGCCAGCAGCTTAGGGCTTCTGAGCACAGATACGCAGTATTTT
>TRBV14|TRBJ2-3|TRBD2|.
CASSQRYSGGGSDTQYF
TGTGCCAGCAGCCAACGATACTCGGGGGGGGGATCAGATACGCAGTATTTT
>TRBV5-5|TRBJ2-7|.|.
CASSDPGTPSANEQYF
TGTGCCAGCAGCGATCCCGGGACACCATCAGCCAACGAGCAGTACTTC
>TRBV9|TRBJ1-1|TRBD1|.
CASSYDRANTEAFF
TGTGCCAGCAGCTATGACAGGGCGAACACTGAAGCTTTCTTT
>TRBV4-1|TRBJ1-5|.|.
CASTGARAQPQHF
TGCGCCAGCACTGGGGCTAGAGCACAGCCCCAGCATTTT
>TRBV6-1|TRBJ1-1|.|.
CASSPTVNTEAFF
TGTGCCAGCAGTCCGACAGTTAACACTGAAGCTTTCTTT
>TRBV19|TRBJ1-4|TRBD1|.
CASSTRDRNLEKLFF
TGTGCCAGTAGTACTAGGGACAGGAACCTTGAAAAACTGTTTTTT
>TRBV15|TRBJ1-3|.|.
CATSREVQGSGNTIYF
TGTGCCACCAGCAGAGAGGTACAGGGAAGTGGAAACACCATATATTTT
>TRBV5-1|TRBJ1-1|TRBD1|.
CASSPGQGYEAFF
TGCGCCAGCAGCCCGGGACAGGGCTATGAAGCTTTCTTT
>TRBV30|TRBJ1-2|.|.
CAWSLTAPYGYTF
TGTGCCTGGAGTCTGACAGCCCCCTATGGCTACACCTTC
>TRBV4-1|TRBJ1-6|.|.
CASSQEGVPRKRVNSPLHF
TGCGCCAGCAGCCAAGAAGGTGTCCCCCGCAAGAGGGTTAATTCACCCCTCCACTTT
>TRBV7-9|TRBJ1-6|.|few
CASSASRGTYNSPLHF
TGTGCCAGCAGCGCCAGTAGGGGAACCTATAATTCACCCCTCCACTTT
>TRBV7-2|TRBJ1-3|.|.
CASSPSPGNTIYF
TGTGCCAGCAGCCCCTCCCCTGGAAACACCATATATTTT
>TRBV19|TRBJ2-7|.|.
CASSRLHGTYEQYF
TGTGCCAGTAGCCGACTCCACGGGACCTACGAGCAGTACTTC
>TRBV7-9|TRBJ2-7|.|.
CASSLDGGYEQYF
TGTGCCAGCAGCTTAGACGGGGGCTACGAGCAGTACTTC
>TRBV27|TRBJ1-6|.|.
CASSPFNSPLHF
TGTGCCAGCAGTCCTTTTAATTCACCCCTCCACTTT
>TRBV30|TRBJ1-1|TRBD1|.
CAWRRQGWNTEAFF
TGTGCCTGGAGGAGACAGGGTTGGAACACTGAAGCTTTCTTT
>TRBV20-1|TRBJ2-7|TRBD2|.
CSATSGVEQYF
TGCAGTGCTACTAGCGGGGTTGAGCAGTACTTC
>TRBV7-9|TRBJ1-1|.|once
CASSLRDEFEAFF
TGTGCCAGCAGCCTACGCGATGAATTTGAAGCTTTCTTT
>TRBV6-6|TRBJ2-3|.|.
CASRTRSGQDTQYF
TGTGCCAGCAGAACAAGGAGTGGCCAGGATACGCAGTATTTT
>TRBV4-3|TRBJ2-7|.|.
CASSQDSDSFYEQYF
TGCGCCAGCAGCCAGGATAGTGACAGCTTCTACGAGCAGTACTTC
>TRBV7-8|TRBJ1-2|TRBD1|few
CASSLGGQGNGGYTF
TGTGCCAGCAGCTTAGGGGGACAGGGAAATGGTGGCTACACCTTC
>TRBV19|TRBJ2-5|.|.
CASSTAPGTRQETQYF
TGTGCCAGTAGTACCGCTCCGGGGACTCGCCAAGAGACCCAGTACTTC
>TRBV2|TRBJ1-1|.|few
CASSEWGTNTEAFF
TGTGCCAGCAGTGAGTGGGGCACTAACACTGAAGCTTTCTTT
>TRBV30|TRBJ1-1|.|.
CACPRRFPLAEAFF
TGTGCCTGCCCTAGGCGTTTTCCCCTCGCTGAAGCTTTCTTT
>TRBV2|TRBJ1-6|TRBD1|.
CASRGTGDSPLHF
TGTGCCAGCAGGGGGACAGGGGATTCACCCCTCCACTTT
>TRBV4-1|TRBJ2-1|TRBD1|.
CASSLGQGDYEQFF
TGCGCCAGCAGCCTCGGACAGGGGGACTATGAGCAGTTCTTC
>TRBV7-2|TRBJ1-1|.|.
CASSPHRDFEAFF
TGTGCCAGCAGCCCGCACCGGGACTTTGAAGCTTTCTTT
>TRBV15|TRBJ1-4|.|.
CATSTTFPNEKLFF
TGTGCCACCAGCACGACATTTCCTAATGAAAAACTGTTTTTT
>TRBV2|TRBJ2-1|TRBD1|.
CATPPGTEGNEQFF
TGTGCCACCCCACCCGGGACAGAGGGCAATGAGCAGTTCTTC
>TRBV6-1|TRBJ2-1|.|.
CASRPRGDEQFF
TGTGCCAGCAGACCAAGGGGTGATGAGCAGTTCTTC
>TRBV5-1|TRBJ1-4|.|few
CASSFWQASEKLFF
TGCGCCAGCAGCTTCTGGCAGGCGAGTGAAAAACTGTTTTTT
>TRBV4-1|TRBJ2-7|.|.
CASSQGQAYEQYF
TGCGCCAGCAGCCAGGGGCAGGCGTACGAGCAGTACTTC
>TRBV5-6|TRBJ1-5|.|.
CASRKHEIPGGALGQPQHF
TGTGCCAGCAGAAAACACGAGATCCCCGGGGGGGCTTTGGGTCAGCCCCAGCATTTT
>TRBV6-6|TRBJ1-3|TRBD1|.
CASILTGEGNTIYF
TGTGCCAGCATTCTGACAGGGGAAGGAAACACCATATATTTT
>TRBV4-1|TRBJ1-1|.|.
CASSQDAAGRTEAFF
TGCGCCAGCAGCCAGGATGCAGCCGGGAGGACTGAAGCTTTCTTT
>TRBV19|TRBJ2-1|.|.
CASSIIDEQFF
TGTGCCAGTAGTATTATCGATGAGCAGTTCTTC
>TRBV19|TRBJ1-5|TRBD1|.
CASMRGRDRVNQPQHF
TGTGCCAGTATGAGGGGCCGGGACAGGGTCAATCAGCCCCAGCATTTT
>TRBV7-9|TRBJ1-3|.|.
CASSSLRQGATGNTIYF
TGTGCCAGCAGCTCCCTCCGGCAGGGTGCAACTGGAAACACCATATATTTT
>TRBV27|TRBJ2-7|.|.
CASSFGTGLGSYEQYF
TGTGCCAGCAGTTTCGGAACAGGGTTGGGGTCCTACGAGCAGTACTTC
>TRBV2|TRBJ2-7|.|.
CASRDTDRYEQYF
TGTGCCAGCAGAGACACGGATCGCTACGAGCAGTACTTC